The 20 T cell receptor beta chains below come from one sample, sequenced in a study of PD-1 blockade in mismatch repair-deficient tumors. Libraries were prepared by immunoSEQ multiplex PCR; TCRdb keeps only in-frame clonotypes and omits some of them. The sample includes about 68,000 clones, about 72% of them seen just once. The input for sequencing was peripheral blood, taken 2 weeks after starting pembrolizumab. All receptors come from an adult with mismatch repair-deficient cancer.

Only a few counts were recorded for this clone. The gene calls are TRBV7-8 and TRBJ2-3, with D hard to call. V shed 5 bases and J shed 1 base, with 7 bases lying between them. Germline CDR1 is SGHVS and CDR2 is FQNEAQ. The CDR3 spans 13 residues. In DNA form, the CDR3 reads TGTGCCAGCAGCCCCAAGGGCACAGATACGCAGTATTTT. Translating gives CASSPKGTDTQYF.

This clone was seen at least ten times. The V and J genes are TRBV5-1 and TRBJ1-1; the match to TRBD1 covers 7 bases. Losses at the gene ends were 3 bases for V and 0 bases for J; bases not matched to a gene: 8. The germline gives CDR1 SGHRS, CDR2 YFSETQ. This CDR3 comprises 16 residues. Here the CDR3 reads CASSSRDSRMNTEAFF. The CDR3 DNA is TGCGCCAGCAGCTCCCGGGACAGTAGGATGAACACTGAAGCTTTCTTT.

The sample holds one count of this clone. This chain joins TRBV19 and TRBJ2-1; 12 bases agree with TRBD2. The CDR3 is made up of 13 amino acids. CDR1 and CDR2 (germline): LNHDA, SQIVND (reference sequence). V gave up 6 bases and J gave up 9 bases; unmatched junction bases: 3. CDR3 nucleotide sequence: TGTGCCAGTAGCCCGGGACTAGCGGGTGAGCAGTTCTTC. Translating gives CASSPGLAGEQFF.

The chain joins TRBV10-3 to TRBJ2-1; 10 bases line up with TRBD2. From germline, CDR1 is ENHRY and CDR2 SYGVKD. The length of the CDR3 is 17 residues. Unmatched junction bases numbered 13, after V lost 4 bases and J lost 7 bases. CDR3 DNA: TGTGCCATCAGTGTCGCTTCCGGACTAGCGGACGGGAATGAGCAGTTCTTC. Protein sequence: CAISVASGLADGNEQFF.

The chain carries TRBV5-4 and TRBJ2-1; a weak D match, TRBD1 (6 bases). Per the germline V gene, CDR1 is SGHNT and CDR2 is YYREEE (reference sequence). CDR3 length: 13 residues. Trimming took 3 bases from V and 7 from J, leaving 11 bases between them. The CDR3: CASSSQGWNEQFF. The CDR3 nucleotides read TGTGCCAGCAGCTCACAGGGCTGGAATGAGCAGTTCTTC.

The chain carries TRBV11-2 and TRBJ2-2; no reliable D call. Germline V gives CDR1 SGHAT, CDR2 FQNNGV. The V end was cut by 7 bases, the J end by 6 bases, with 15 bases between. CDR3 length: 14 amino acids. The CDR3 loop reads CASTGGAESGELFF. DNA for the CDR3: TGTGCCAGCACAGGCGGAGCCGAATCCGGGGAGCTGTTTTTT.

This clone was seen a single time. Since a much larger clone is just one base distant, this may be a read error. CDR3 protein: CASSKEGLTGETQYF. CDR3 sequence (DNA): TGTGCCAGCTCAAAAGAGGGACTAACGGGAGAGACCCAGTACTTC. The rearrangement uses TRBV7-2 and TRBJ2-5; 7 nucleotides line up with TRBD2. Germline loops: CDR1 SGHTA, CDR2 FQGNSA. V dropped 8 bases and J dropped 4; count of bases not matched to a gene: 13. This CDR3 is built from 15 residues.

The DNA for the CDR3 is TGTGCCAGCAGTGAATTAGGACCCTCCGCCGAGCAGTACTTC. Its translation is CASSELGPSAEQYF. This rearrangement joins TRBV6-1 to TRBJ2-7; D gene ambiguous. Germline loops: CDR1 MNHNS, CDR2 SASEGT. The CDR3 contains 14 residues. Trimming cost V 2 bases and J 6 bases, with 14 bases left between them.

The chain joins TRBV28 to TRBJ1-5; 10 bases are a match to TRBD1. After removal of 4 bases from V and 3 bases from J, the junction contained 9 bases not matched to a gene. CDR1 MDHEN and CDR2 SYDVKM come from the germline V gene. This CDR3 is built from 17 residues. Here the CDR3 reads CASSSTGTGAPNQPQHF. CDR3 DNA sequence: TGTGCCAGCAGTTCTACCGGGACAGGGGCCCCCAATCAGCCCCAGCATTTT.

The chain is built from TRBV21-1 and TRBJ1-4; TRBD1 is the table's D call, not checked against the DNA. TRBV21-1 is classified as a pseudogene. The CDR3 has 19 amino acids. DNA of the CDR3: TGTGCCAGCAGCAAAGAGGTGGAACAGGGGGCGTACATCGGTGAAAAACTGTTTTTT. Translating it yields CASSKEVEQGAYIGEKLFF.

This clone was picked up one time. This chain joins TRBV5-8 and TRBJ2-5; D remains unclear. This CDR3 comprises 14 residues. Trimming left V 0 bases short and J 3 bases short, with 9 bases between. Per germline, CDR1 SGHTS and CDR2 YDEGEE. The CDR3 protein is CASSLVSIKETQYF. CDR3 nucleotide sequence: TGTGCCAGCAGCTTGGTGTCTATTAAAGAGACCCAGTACTTC.

This chain uses TRBV27 with TRBJ2-1; 7 nucleotides align to TRBD2. The CDR3 is made up of 14 amino acids. CDR1 and CDR2 from the germline V gene are MNHEY and SMNVEV (reference sequence). The J segment lost 7 bases and the V segment lost 6 bases, leaving 9 bases of the junction unmatched. The CDR3 DNA follows: TGTGCCAGCAGCCCAGCGGGAAGGTTGAATGAGCAGTTCTTC. Its translation is CASSPAGRLNEQFF.

The chain carries TRBV27 and TRBJ1-1, with a possible D match to TRBD1 (5 bases). This CDR3 comprises 15 residues. The V end lost 1 base, the J end lost 7 bases, and 16 bases lay between the germline ends. Germline V CDR1 and CDR2: MNHEY, SMNVEV (reference sequence). The DNA of the CDR3 is TGTGCCAGCAGTTTATTGGCAGGGAGAGGAATTGAAGCTTTCTTT. It yields the protein CASSLLAGRGIEAFF.

The chain links TRBV5-4 to TRBJ1-1; no clear D gene. The CDR3 is 18 residues long. CDR1 and CDR2 from the germline V gene are SGHNT and YYREEE (reference sequence). Deletions cut 2 bases from V and 4 bases from J, with 24 bases between. The CDR3 nucleotides are TGTGCCAGCAGCTTATTAGTTGAGGGTGGCGGTGTTGGCACTGAAGCTTTCTTT. It translates to CASSLLVEGGGVGTEAFF.

The V call is TRBV5-1, the J call TRBJ2-2; TRBD2 agrees at 11 bases. In germline, CDR1 is SGHRS, CDR2 YFSETQ. V gave up 0 bases and J gave up 5 bases; unmatched junction bases: 9. This CDR3 contains 18 residues. The CDR3 region is CASSLALTSGSRTGELFF. CDR3 nucleotide sequence: TGCGCCAGCAGCTTGGCCCTTACTAGCGGGAGTCGAACCGGGGAGCTGTTTTTT.

J is TRBJ1-1 and V is TRBV6-5; weak D call: TRBD1 (5 bases). Trimming pared 7 bases from V and 6 bases from J, leaving 21 bases between. Germline-derived CDR1 and CDR2 are MNHEY and SVGAGI. CDR3 length equals 15 residues. The CDR3 reads CASMAPTWGLAEAFF. The CDR3 nucleotides are TGTGCCAGCATGGCCCCCACTTGGGGCCTCGCTGAAGCTTTCTTT.

The V gene is TRBV9, the J gene TRBJ2-1; TRBD1 is a possible D gene (5 bases). The CDR3 spans 16 residues. Trimming shortened V by 3 bases and J by 7 bases, and 20 bases separated the two germline ends. Germline CDR1 is SGDLS and CDR2 is YYNGEE. CDR3 residues: CASSALGDSPTNEQFF. DNA of the CDR3: TGTGCCAGCAGCGCCTTAGGAGACAGTCCTACAAATGAGCAGTTCTTC.

The chain couples TRBV6-5 to TRBJ2-5; 7 nucleotides align to TRBD1. CDR3 length: 13 residues. CDR1 is MNHEY and CDR2 is SVGAGI in the germline V gene. The trim removed 6 bases at V and 6 bases at J, leaving 7 bases unmatched. The CDR3 DNA sequence: TGTGCCAGCAGCCCACAGGGGAGACAGACCCAGTACTTC. Translation gives CASSPQGRQTQYF.

This chain uses TRBV7-8 with TRBJ2-5; a weak D match, TRBD2 (5 bases). Germline CDR1 reads SGHVS; CDR2 reads FQNEAQ. CDR3 length: 15 residues. Between the trimmed V and J ends, which lost 3 bases and 5 bases, there was a span of 16 bases. The CDR3 sequence: CASSFEPGTIETQYF. The CDR3 DNA reads TGTGCCAGCAGCTTTGAACCGGGAACCATTGAGACCCAGTACTTC.

The chain has TRBV19 and TRBJ1-2; 7 bases agree with TRBD1. CDR1 LNHDA and CDR2 SQIVND come from the germline V gene (reference sequence). CDR3 length: 15 residues. Trimming cost V 7 bases and J 4 bases; bases outside gene matches: 12. CDR3 in amino acids: CASTPGRGRFYGYTF. The CDR3 DNA reads TGTGCCAGTACTCCCGGCAGGGGGAGGTTCTATGGCTACACCTTC.